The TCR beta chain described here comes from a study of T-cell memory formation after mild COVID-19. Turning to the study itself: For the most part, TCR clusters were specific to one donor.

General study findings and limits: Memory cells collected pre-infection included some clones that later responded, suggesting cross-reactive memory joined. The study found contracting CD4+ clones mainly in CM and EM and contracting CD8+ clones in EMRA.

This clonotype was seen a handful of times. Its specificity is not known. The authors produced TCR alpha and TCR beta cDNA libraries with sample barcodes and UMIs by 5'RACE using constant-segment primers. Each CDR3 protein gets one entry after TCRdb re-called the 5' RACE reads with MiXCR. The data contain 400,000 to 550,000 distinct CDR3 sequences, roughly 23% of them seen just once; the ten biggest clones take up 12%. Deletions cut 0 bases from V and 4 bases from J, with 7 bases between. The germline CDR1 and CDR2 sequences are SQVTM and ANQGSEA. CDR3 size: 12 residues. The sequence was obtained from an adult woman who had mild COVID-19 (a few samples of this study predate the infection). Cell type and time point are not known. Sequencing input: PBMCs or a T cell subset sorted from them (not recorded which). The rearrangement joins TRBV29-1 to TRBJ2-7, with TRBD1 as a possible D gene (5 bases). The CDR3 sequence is CSVEEGAYEQYF. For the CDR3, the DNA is TGCAGCGTTGAAGAAGGGGCGTACGAGCAGTACTTC.